One and the same sample provided the 25 T cell receptor beta chains below, sequenced in a study of T cells after posttransplantation cyclophosphamide. Assay: immunoSEQ multiplex PCR; the TCRdb copy retains only in-frame clones and omits some. Listed for the sample are approximately 41,000 clones, none seen a single time. The sample comprised PBMCs. Receptors originate from a man between 45 and 60 years old in good health, CMV-negative, and a related stem cell transplant donor.

In this sample, this clone turned up many times. V gene TRBV6-1 combines with J gene TRBJ2-2; weak D call: TRBD1 (6 bases). There are 17 residues in the CDR3. Trimming cost V 0 bases and J 5 bases, with 16 bases left between them. The germline gives CDR1 MNHNS, CDR2 SASEGT. CDR3 sequence reads: CASSEAHARGITGELFF. CDR3 in DNA: TGTGCCAGCAGTGAAGCTCACGCCAGGGGAATTACCGGGGAGCTGTTTTTT.

This clone was seen ten or more times. V gene TRBV7-2 combines with J gene TRBJ2-5; no reliable D call. Germline CDR1 is SGHTA and CDR2 is FQGNSA. The V gene lost 2 bases and the J gene lost 1 base, with 8 bases spanning the gap. This CDR3 has 14 amino acids. The CDR3, as DNA: TGTGCCAGCAGCTTAAGCACAGCCCAAGAGACCCAGTACTTC. As protein: CASSLSTAQETQYF.

This clone was recorded many times. The chain combines TRBV6-1 with TRBJ1-6; 10 bases line up with TRBD1. The CDR3 extends over 14 amino acids. Germline V CDR1 and CDR2: MNHNS, SASEGT. The ends lost 4 bases at V and 6 bases at J; junction bases unmatched: 0. CDR3 nucleotide sequence: TGTGCCAGCAGTGGGGACAGGGGTAATTCACCCCTCCACTTT. Encoded protein: CASSGDRGNSPLHF.

The sample holds many counts of this clone. The V call is TRBV28, the J call TRBJ2-2, with a tentative D call TRBD2 (5 bases). V dropped 5 bases and J dropped 1 base, with 11 bases sitting between them. CDR1 MDHEN and CDR2 SYDVKM come from the germline V gene. The CDR3 sequence is 15 residues long. The DNA of the CDR3 is TGTGCCAGCAGTCCACGGACTGAGAACACCGGGGAGCTGTTTTTT. Protein product: CASSPRTENTGELFF.

At least ten counts were recorded for this clone. The rearrangement joins TRBV4-3 to TRBJ1-2; 10 positions agree with TRBD1. This CDR3 is 18 amino acids long. Trimming at V came to 0 bases and at J to 8 bases, leaving 15 bases not matched to a gene. CDR1 is LGHNA and CDR2 is YSLEER in the germline V gene. CDR3 sequence (DNA): TGCGCCAGCAGCCAAGATTTGACCATGGCGGGACAGGGGCTGGGCTACACCTTC. Translated, it gives CASSQDLTMAGQGLGYTF.

This clone was counted at least ten times. The chain recombines TRBV6-6 with TRBJ1-2; TRBD1 matches at 7 bases. The CDR3 has 13 residues. Unmatched junction bases numbered 5, after V lost 0 bases and J lost 10 bases. The germline gives CDR1 MNHNY, CDR2 SVGAGI (reference sequence). The CDR3 protein is CASSYSRDRYYTF. CDR3 DNA: TGTGCCAGCAGTTACTCGCGGGACAGATACTACACCTTC.

This clone was detected many times. The gene calls are TRBV27 and TRBJ2-1; 11 bases match TRBD2. Germline CDR1 is MNHEY and CDR2 is SMNVEV (reference sequence). This CDR3 region has 17 residues. Unmatched junction bases numbered 14, after V lost 6 bases and J lost 7 bases. CDR3 protein: CASRETSGGPLGNEQFF. Written as DNA, the CDR3 is TGTGCCAGCAGAGAAACTAGCGGGGGACCGCTAGGAAATGAGCAGTTCTTC.

This clone occurred many times. The CDR3 region has the DNA TGTGCCAGCAGTGAGACAACTCTGGCTAATGAAAAACTGTTTTTT. Protein product: CASSETTLANEKLFF. The genes are TRBV6-1 and TRBJ1-4; D gene ambiguous. The germline V gene encodes CDR1 MNHNS and CDR2 SASEGT. The V end was cut by 3 bases, the J end by 3 bases, with 11 bases between. The CDR3 totals 15 residues.

This clone was seen ten or more times. The chain combines TRBV9 with TRBJ2-1; D unresolved. V was cut by 0 bases and J by 4 bases, with 8 bases left in between. This CDR3 is 14 amino acids long. Per germline, CDR1 SGDLS and CDR2 YYNGEE. In DNA, the CDR3 is TGTGCCAGCAGCGTAGACCCAACATACAATGAGCAGTTCTTC. It translates to CASSVDPTYNEQFF.

This clone was observed at least ten times. This chain uses TRBV2 with TRBJ2-4, with 8 bases aligning to TRBD2. This CDR3 comprises 17 residues. Unmatched junction bases numbered 6, after V lost 0 bases and J lost 2 bases. Germline lookup yields CDR1 SNHLY and CDR2 FYNNEI. The CDR3 loop is CASSEASGGGTKNIQYF. The CDR3, as DNA: TGTGCCAGCAGTGAAGCGAGCGGGGGAGGGACCAAAAACATTCAGTACTTC.

This clone occurred many times. V is TRBV11-2 and J is TRBJ2-7; a weak D match, TRBD2 (5 bases). The CDR3 length is 13 residues. Germline CDR1 reads SGHAT; CDR2 reads FQNNGV. Deletions cut 1 base from V and 3 bases from J, with 7 bases between. The CDR3 sequence is CASSLAGSYEQYF. The CDR3 DNA is TGTGCCAGCAGCTTAGCGGGGAGCTACGAGCAGTACTTC.

The chain joins TRBV18 to TRBJ2-1; 11 nucleotides match TRBD2. In germline, CDR1 is KGHSH, CDR2 LQKENI. V lost 4 bases to trimming and J lost 7 bases; unmatched junction nucleotides: 9. The CDR3 is 16 amino acids. Here the CDR3 reads CASSLSSGRPLNEQFF. DNA for the CDR3: TGTGCCAGCTCACTTTCTAGCGGGAGGCCCCTTAATGAGCAGTTCTTC.

There are many counts of this clone. The V call is TRBV20-1, the J call TRBJ1-1; TRBD1 aligns across 7 bases. This CDR3 contains 11 residues. Trimming at V came to 5 bases and at J to 8 bases, leaving 5 bases not matched to a gene. The germline CDR1 and CDR2 sequences are DFQATT and SNEGSKA (reference sequence). In DNA form, the CDR3 reads TGCAGTGCTTCACAGGGGCGGGAAGCTTTCTTT. It translates to CSASQGREAFF.

By frequency in the sample, this clone is medium-sized. The chain links TRBV5-4 to TRBJ1-6; D possibly corresponds to TRBD1 (6 bases). Germline values: CDR1 SGHNT, CDR2 YYREEE (reference sequence). The V end lost 3 bases, the J end lost 9 bases, and 13 bases lay between the germline ends. This CDR3 has 14 residues. In nucleotides, the CDR3 is TGTGCCAGCAGCTCGGGACAAACGGGTTCACCCCTCCACTTT. Its protein is CASSSGQTGSPLHF.

The table lists this clone with many counts. This chain uses TRBV4-2 with TRBJ1-5; TRBD1 matches 7 bases. Trimming cost V 1 base and J 5 bases; bases outside gene matches: 5. Germline V gives CDR1 LGHNA, CDR2 YNFKEQ. This CDR3 region has 15 residues. The CDR3 loop reads CASSQAEGADQPQHF. For the CDR3, the DNA is TGTGCCAGCAGCCAAGCAGAGGGGGCCGATCAGCCCCAGCATTTT.

This clone was counted many times. The chain links TRBV19 to TRBJ2-7; D is perhaps TRBD2 (6 bases). Per germline, CDR1 LNHDA and CDR2 SQIVND (reference sequence). The CDR3 has 15 amino acids. The V end lost 3 bases, the J end lost 2 bases, and 14 bases lay between the germline ends. The chain's CDR3 is CASSIGLGGAYEQYF. The CDR3 DNA sequence: TGTGCCAGTAGTATTGGGCTTGGAGGGGCCTACGAGCAGTACTTC.

As to this clone: At one of its ends the junction is not consistent with the germline gene, which may arise from a read error. The chain carries TRBV27 and TRBJ1-1, with 7 bases matching TRBD1. The CDR3 is made up of 13 amino acids. Germline assignment: CDR1 MNHEY and CDR2 SMNVEV (reference sequence). CDR3 DNA sequence: TGTACCAGCAGTTTCAGGGGGTCGGCTGAAGCTTTCTTT. Translated: CTSSFRGSAEAFF.

There are many counts of this clone. The CDR3 reads CASSPRGRGETQYF. CDR3 DNA: TGTGCCAGCAGCCCAAGGGGAAGGGGGGAGACCCAGTACTTC. This sequence joins TRBV21-1 and TRBJ2-5; TRBD1, the table's D call, lacks a check against the DNA. TRBV21-1 is a listed pseudogene. This CDR3 has 14 residues.

In this sample, this clone turned up many times. The chain has TRBV11-3 and TRBJ2-6; D uncertain. This CDR3 has 13 amino acids. V was trimmed by 5 bases and J by 3 bases, leaving 5 bases between them. CDR1 SGHNT and CDR2 YENEEA come from the germline V gene. CDR3 sequence: CASSPYGANVLTF. In DNA form, the CDR3 reads TGTGCCAGCAGCCCGTATGGGGCCAACGTCCTGACTTTC.

This clone appeared many times. J is TRBJ2-3 and V is TRBV27, with no clear D. V shed 5 bases and J shed 2 bases, with 11 bases lying between them. The CDR3 is made up of 14 amino acids. CDR1 MNHEY and CDR2 SMNVEV come from the germline V gene (reference sequence). CDR3 sequence reads: CASSPLPLTDTQYF. In DNA form, the CDR3 reads TGTGCCAGCAGTCCTCTCCCACTCACAGATACGCAGTATTTT.

The chain employs TRBV11-2 and TRBJ2-5; 10 bases line up with TRBD2. Judging by the DNA end, TRBJ2-7 fits better; the J call may be wrong. This CDR3 is 14 amino acids long. Per the germline V gene, CDR1 is SGHAT and CDR2 is FQNNGV. The CDR3 DNA reads as TGTGCCAGCAGCTCCCAGCGGGAGGGCCTCGAGCAGTACTTC. This encodes CASSSQREGLEQYF.

In its sample, this clone was seen many times. The CDR3 reads CASSFSGNTEAFF. CDR3 DNA sequence: TGTGCCAGCAGTTTTTCCGGGAACACTGAAGCTTTCTTT. The V call is TRBV6-6, the J call TRBJ1-1, with D uncertain. The CDR3 extends over 13 amino acids. The germline V gene has CDR1 MNHNY and CDR2 SVGAGI (reference sequence). Trimming cost V 4 bases and J 1 base, with 7 bases left between them.

This clone came up many times. The V gene is TRBV7-9, the J gene TRBJ2-7; D might be TRBD1 (6 bases). The CDR3 extends over 14 amino acids. The ends were cut back, 5 bases at V and 5 bases at J, with 16 bases in the middle. The V gene's germline CDR1 is SEHNR and CDR2 FQNEAQ (reference sequence). The CDR3 bases are TGTGCCAGCAGCCCCCCCTCAGGGGTCCACGAGCAGTACTTC. Its translation is CASSPPSGVHEQYF.

This clone was detected many times. The J gene is TRBJ1-1, the V gene TRBV7-9; the D is unclear. The CDR3 is 13 amino acids. Between the trimmed V and J ends, which lost 2 bases and 0 bases, there was a span of 4 bases. Germline CDR1 and CDR2: SEHNR and FQNEAQ (reference sequence). CDR3 region: CASSLQMNTEAFF. CDR3 in DNA: TGTGCCAGCAGCTTACAGATGAACACTGAAGCTTTCTTT. The full variable domain, in which reference TRBV7-9 and TRBJ1-1 provide the parts outside the CDR3, is DTGVSQNPRHKITKRGQNVTFRCDPISEHNRLYWYRQTLGQGPEFLTYFQNEAQLEKSRLLSDRFSAERPKGSFSTLEIQRTEQGDSAMYLCASSLQMNTEAFFGQGTRLTVV.

Ten or more counts support this clone. The chain is built from TRBV7-9 and TRBJ2-3; 8 bases are a match to TRBD2. CDR1 is SEHNR and CDR2 is FQNEAQ in the germline V gene (reference sequence). The CDR3 length is 13 residues. V was pared by 6 bases and J by 9 bases, with 8 bases of the junction left unmatched. The CDR3 protein is CASSPVTGGTQYF. The DNA of the CDR3 is TGTGCCAGCAGTCCTGTCACGGGGGGGACGCAGTATTTT.